These T cell receptor beta chains were read from a single sample in a study of blood T cell repertoires in COVID-19. Here immunoSEQ multiplex PCR was the method, and the copy in TCRdb shows in-frame clones only, minus some. The top ten hold approximately 15% of the sample, which has approximately 59,000 clones, approximately 78% seen once. The sample consisted of peripheral blood. The origin of the receptors is an elderly man with acute or convalescent COVID-19. Both conserved end residues are trimmed from each CDR3.

v_call: TRBV6-2/TRBV6-3; cdr3_aa: ASGQAGGGRQETQY
v_call: TRBV7-2; cdr3_aa: ASSSRGYDNEQF
v_call: TRBV24-1; cdr3_aa: ATSDSARETGELF
v_call: TRBV6-5; cdr3_aa: ASSYSGTGGSGELF
v_call: TRBV28; cdr3_aa: ASSSTGTGGIYEQY
v_call: TRBV5-5; cdr3_aa: ASSLAGKAQTEAF
v_call: TRBV15; cdr3_aa: ATSRRGLGETQY
v_call: TRBV6-5; cdr3_aa: ASSTPGLINEQF
v_call: TRBV2; cdr3_aa: ASTRDRGSYEQY
v_call: TRBV18; cdr3_aa: ASSRQVLWSNEQY
v_call: TRBV6-6; cdr3_aa: ASSQTIETGGFWETQY
v_call: TRBV6-5; cdr3_aa: ASGVSGTDTQY
v_call: TRBV12-3/TRBV12-4; cdr3_aa: ASTRGENTEAF
v_call: TRBV27; cdr3_aa: ASSFGGFGTDTQY
v_call: TRBV3-1/TRBV3-2; cdr3_aa: ASSQGSLFSGGVYNEQF
v_call: TRBV7-9; cdr3_aa: ASSFGQPNEKLF
v_call: TRBV11-2; cdr3_aa: ASSLRTGISYEQY
v_call: TRBV19; cdr3_aa: ASHPRGSGNTIY
v_call: TRBV12-3/TRBV12-4; cdr3_aa: ASSFGGNEQF
v_call: TRBV11-2; cdr3_aa: ASSLDRVSNTGELF
v_call: TRBV19; cdr3_aa: ASTRTGGGYGYT
v_call: TRBV24-1; cdr3_aa: ATSDPGQGILY
v_call: TRBV6-2/TRBV6-3; cdr3_aa: ASSYGASGSGGFEQY
v_call: TRBV11-2; cdr3_aa: ASSPRTGGRSPLH
v_call: TRBV19; cdr3_aa: ASTPVGVGELF
v_call: TRBV4-2; cdr3_aa: ASSQDIWDSSNYGYT
v_call: TRBV10-3; cdr3_aa: AISAQGTTANYGYT
v_call: TRBV4-1; cdr3_aa: ASSQDPRGGPMKNIQY
v_call: TRBV12-3/TRBV12-4; cdr3_aa: ASSFGQDYGYT
v_call: TRBV4-2; cdr3_aa: ASSQDSQGYNSPLH
v_call: TRBV7-2; cdr3_aa: ASTTSGREHNEQF